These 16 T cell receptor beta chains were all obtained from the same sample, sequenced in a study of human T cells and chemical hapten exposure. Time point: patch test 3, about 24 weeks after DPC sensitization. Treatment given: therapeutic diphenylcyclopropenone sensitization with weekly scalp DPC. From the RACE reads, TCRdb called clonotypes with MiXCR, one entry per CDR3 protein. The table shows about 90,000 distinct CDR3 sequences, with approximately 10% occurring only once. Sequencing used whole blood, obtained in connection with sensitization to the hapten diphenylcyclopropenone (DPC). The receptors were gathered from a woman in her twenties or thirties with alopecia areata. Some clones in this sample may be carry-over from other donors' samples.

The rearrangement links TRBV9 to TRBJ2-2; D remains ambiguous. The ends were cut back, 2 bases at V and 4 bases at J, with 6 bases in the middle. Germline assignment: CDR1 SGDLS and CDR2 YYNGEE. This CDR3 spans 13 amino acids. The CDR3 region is CASSVGSTGELFF. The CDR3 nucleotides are TGTGCCAGCAGCGTCGGCTCCACCGGGGAGCTGTTTTTT. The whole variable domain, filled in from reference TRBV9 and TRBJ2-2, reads DSGVTQTPKHLITATGQRVTLRCSPRSGDLSVYWYQQSLDQGLQFLIQYYNGEERAKGNILERFSAQQFPDLHSELNLSSLELGDSALYFCASSVGSTGELFFGEGSRLTVL.

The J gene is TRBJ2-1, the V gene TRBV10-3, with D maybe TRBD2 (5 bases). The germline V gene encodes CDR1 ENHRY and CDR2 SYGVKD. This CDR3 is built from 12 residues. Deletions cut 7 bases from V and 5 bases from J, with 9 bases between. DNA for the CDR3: TGTGCCATCACGGGGAATAACAATGAGCAGTTCTTC. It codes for CAITGNNNEQFF.

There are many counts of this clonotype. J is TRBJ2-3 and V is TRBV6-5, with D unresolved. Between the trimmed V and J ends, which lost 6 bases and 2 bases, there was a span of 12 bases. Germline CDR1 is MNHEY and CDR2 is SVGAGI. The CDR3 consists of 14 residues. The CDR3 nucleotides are TGTGCCAGCAGGGACGGTGGATTCACAGATACGCAGTATTTT. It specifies CASRDGGFTDTQYF.

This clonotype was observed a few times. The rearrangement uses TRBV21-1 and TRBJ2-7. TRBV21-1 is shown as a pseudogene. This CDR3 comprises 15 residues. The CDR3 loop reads CASSKEVGSSYEQYV. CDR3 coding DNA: TGTGCCAGCAGCAAAGAAGTAGGAAGCTCCTACGAGCAGTACGTC.

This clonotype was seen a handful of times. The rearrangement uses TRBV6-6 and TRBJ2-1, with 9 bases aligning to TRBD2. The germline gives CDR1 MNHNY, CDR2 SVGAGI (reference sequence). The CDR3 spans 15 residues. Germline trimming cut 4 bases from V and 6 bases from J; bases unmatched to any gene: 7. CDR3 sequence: CASSLGLALRNEQFF. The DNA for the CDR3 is TGTGCCAGCAGTTTGGGACTAGCTCTTCGCAATGAGCAGTTCTTC.

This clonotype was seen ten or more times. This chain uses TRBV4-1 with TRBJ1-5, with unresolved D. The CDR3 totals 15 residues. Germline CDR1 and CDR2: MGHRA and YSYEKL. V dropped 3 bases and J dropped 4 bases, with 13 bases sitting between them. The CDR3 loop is CASSQRPQLNQPQHF. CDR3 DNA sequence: TGCGCCAGCAGCCAGAGGCCGCAGTTAAATCAGCCCCAGCATTTT.

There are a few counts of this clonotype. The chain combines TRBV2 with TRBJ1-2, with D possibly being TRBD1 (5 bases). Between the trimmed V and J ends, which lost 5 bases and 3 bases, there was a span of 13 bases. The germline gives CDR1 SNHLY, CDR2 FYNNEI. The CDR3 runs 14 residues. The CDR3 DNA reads TGTGCCAGCAGTCTGGGGCTTCGGGACTATGGCTACACCTTC. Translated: CASSLGLRDYGYTF.

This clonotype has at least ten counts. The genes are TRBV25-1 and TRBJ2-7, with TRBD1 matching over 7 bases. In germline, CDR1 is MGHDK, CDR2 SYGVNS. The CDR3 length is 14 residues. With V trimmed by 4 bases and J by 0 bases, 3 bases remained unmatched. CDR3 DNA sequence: TGTGCCAGCAGTGGTGGACAGGACTCCTACGAGCAGTACTTC. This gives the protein CASSGGQDSYEQYF.

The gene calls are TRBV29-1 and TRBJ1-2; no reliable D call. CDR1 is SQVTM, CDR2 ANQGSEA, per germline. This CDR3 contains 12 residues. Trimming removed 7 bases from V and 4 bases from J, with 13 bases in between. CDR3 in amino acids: CSAWATTYGYTF. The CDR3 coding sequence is TGCAGCGCCTGGGCCACTACCTATGGCTACACCTTC.

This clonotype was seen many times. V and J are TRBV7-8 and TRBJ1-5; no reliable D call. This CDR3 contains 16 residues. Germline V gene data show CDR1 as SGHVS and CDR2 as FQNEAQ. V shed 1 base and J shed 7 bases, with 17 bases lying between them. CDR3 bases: TGTGCCAGCAGCTTAGAAGGGTCCCTTACGGGACAGCCCCAGCATTTT. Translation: CASSLEGSLTGQPQHF.

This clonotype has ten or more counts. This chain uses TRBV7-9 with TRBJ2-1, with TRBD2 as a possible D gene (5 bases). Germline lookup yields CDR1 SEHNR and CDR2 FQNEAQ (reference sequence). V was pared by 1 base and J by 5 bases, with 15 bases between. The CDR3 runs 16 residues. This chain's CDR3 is CASSLVGSGPHNEQFF. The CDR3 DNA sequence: TGTGCCAGCAGCTTAGTGGGGAGTGGGCCTCACAATGAGCAGTTCTTC.

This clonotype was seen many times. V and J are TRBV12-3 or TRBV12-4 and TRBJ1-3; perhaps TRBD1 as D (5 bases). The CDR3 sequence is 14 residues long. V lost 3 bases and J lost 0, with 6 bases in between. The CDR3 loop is CASSFDSSGNTIYF. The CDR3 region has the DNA TGTGCCAGCAGTTTCGACAGCTCTGGAAACACCATATATTTT.

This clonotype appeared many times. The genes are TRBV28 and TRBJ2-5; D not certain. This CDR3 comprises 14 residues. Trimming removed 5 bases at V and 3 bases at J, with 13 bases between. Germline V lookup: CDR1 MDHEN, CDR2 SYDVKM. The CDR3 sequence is CASSTPVTEETQYF. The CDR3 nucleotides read TGTGCCAGCAGTACCCCGGTCACAGAAGAGACCCAGTACTTC. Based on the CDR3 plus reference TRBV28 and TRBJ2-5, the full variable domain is DVKVTQSSRYLVKRTGEKVFLECVQDMDHENMFWYRQDPGLGLRLIYFSYDVKMKEKGDIPEGYSVSREKKERFSLILESASTNQTSMYLCASSTPVTEETQYFGPGTRLLVL.

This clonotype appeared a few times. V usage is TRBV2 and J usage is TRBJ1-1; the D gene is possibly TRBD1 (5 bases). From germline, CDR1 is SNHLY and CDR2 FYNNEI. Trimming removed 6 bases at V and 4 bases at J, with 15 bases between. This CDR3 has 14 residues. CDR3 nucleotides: TGTGCCAGCAGAGGGGTTTTAGGTCGCACTGAAGCTTTCTTT. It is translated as CASRGVLGRTEAFF.

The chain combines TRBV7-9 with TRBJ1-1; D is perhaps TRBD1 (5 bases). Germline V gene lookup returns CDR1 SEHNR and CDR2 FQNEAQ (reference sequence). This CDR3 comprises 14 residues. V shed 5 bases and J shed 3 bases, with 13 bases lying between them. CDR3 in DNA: TGTGCCAGCAGCCTAGGATTGGGGGACACTGAAGCTTTCTTT. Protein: CASSLGLGDTEAFF.

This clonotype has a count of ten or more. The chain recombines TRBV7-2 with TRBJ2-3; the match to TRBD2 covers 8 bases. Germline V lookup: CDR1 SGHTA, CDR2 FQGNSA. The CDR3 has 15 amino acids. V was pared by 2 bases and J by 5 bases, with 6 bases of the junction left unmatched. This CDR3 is CASSLQAGGKDTQYF. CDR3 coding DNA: TGTGCCAGCAGCTTACAGGCGGGGGGCAAAGATACGCAGTATTTT.